This T cell receptor (beta chain) was captured in a study of cytomegalovirus exposure and HLA in healthy donors. Findings of the study overall: A list of 164 TCR beta chains associated with cytomegalovirus was given.

PCR was performed using 60 Vbeta and 13 Jbeta primers. Clones were read by immunoSEQ multiplex PCR, and TCRdb kept only the in-frame ones, dropping some. The data hold about 77,000 clones, with around 84% observed a single time. The CDR3 is 14 amino acids. The germline V gene encodes CDR1 PRHDT and CDR2 FYEKMQ (reference sequence). The V gene end was trimmed by 4 bases and the J gene end by 1 base; junction bases not matched to a gene: 3. Only a few counts were recorded for this clone. Its specificity is not known. The sample consisted of PBMCs. This TCR derives from a man aged 35-49 years in good health and CMV-seronegative. The chain is built from TRBV13 and TRBJ1-1, with 7 nucleotides matching TRBD1. In DNA, the CDR3 is TGTGCCAGCAGCTGGCGGACAGGGAACACTGAAGCTTTCTTT. It codes for CASSWRTGNTEAFF.